The 21 T cell receptor beta chains in this list originate from one sample, sequenced in a study of PD-L1 blockade in urothelial cancer. Clones were read by immunoSEQ multiplex PCR, and TCRdb kept only the in-frame ones, dropping some. The table records tens of thousands of clones, approximately 86% of them present only once. Time point described: peripheral blood 6 weeks after treatment start. Here the sequenced sample was PBMCs, taken around atezolizumab (anti-PD-L1) treatment. The receptors shown here come from a man aged 50 to 60 with urothelial cancer.

The chain joins TRBV2 to TRBJ1-1; D unresolved. V lost 3 bases and J lost 3, with 11 bases in between. This CDR3 has 14 residues. Germline V gene lookup returns CDR1 SNHLY and CDR2 FYNNEI. The CDR3 DNA follows: TGTGCCAGCAGTGACGAGGGAGTCTACACTGAAGCTTTCTTT. Residues: CASSDEGVYTEAFF.

This clone occurred once. This chain links TRBV18 with TRBJ2-3, with 9 bases fitting TRBD1. V was clipped by 5 bases and J by 3 bases; unmatched bases: 12. CDR3 size: 17 residues. Germline V CDR1 and CDR2: KGHSH, LQKENI. In nucleotides, the CDR3 is TGTGCCAGCTCATCGACCCGGTCGGACAGGGGAACAGATACGCAGTATTTT. Translated: CASSSTRSDRGTDTQYF.

The J gene is TRBJ1-1, the V gene TRBV10-3; 9 bases line up with TRBD1. The CDR3 has 13 residues. V lost 6 bases, J lost 3 bases, and 2 bases stayed unmatched. The germline gives CDR1 ENHRY, CDR2 SYGVKD. This chain's CDR3 is CAISRTGDTEAFF. CDR3 sequence (DNA): TGTGCCATCAGCCGGACAGGGGACACTGAAGCTTTCTTT.

V gene TRBV4-3 combines with J gene TRBJ2-7; D might be TRBD1 (5 bases). V dropped 4 bases and J dropped 1 base, with 8 bases sitting between them. Germline CDR1 and CDR2: LGHNA and YSLEER. There are 13 residues in the CDR3. The CDR3 coding sequence is TGCGCCAGCAGCCGAAGGGGTTCCTACGAGCAGTACTTC. Encoded protein: CASSRRGSYEQYF.

This chain connects TRBV6-6 to TRBJ2-5, with D perhaps matching TRBD2 (6 bases). The germline V gene has CDR1 MNHNY and CDR2 SVGAGI (reference sequence). The CDR3 covers 16 residues. The ends were cut back, 4 bases at V and 5 bases at J, with 20 bases in the middle. This chain's CDR3 is CASSSPGTNREETQYF. CDR3 in DNA: TGTGCCAGCAGTTCCCCCGGAACCAACCGGGAGGAGACCCAGTACTTC.

This chain links TRBV10-3 with TRBJ2-5; tentative D call: TRBD2 (7 bases). Looked up from germline, CDR1 is ENHRY and CDR2 is SYGVKD. V lost 6 bases and J lost 1, with 12 bases in between. This CDR3 is built from 14 residues. The CDR3 protein is CAIRGEGGQETQYF. The CDR3 bases are TGTGCCATCAGGGGGGAGGGGGGCCAAGAGACCCAGTACTTC.

This chain connects TRBV19 to TRBJ2-7; 7 positions match TRBD1. Losses at the gene ends were 4 bases for V and 2 bases for J; bases not matched to a gene: 8. The CDR3 spans 15 residues. Germline V gene sequence: CDR1 LNHDA, CDR2 SQIVND (reference sequence). The CDR3 region is CASSTSSGQTYEQYF. The CDR3 bases are TGTGCCAGTAGTACTTCCTCGGGACAGACCTACGAGCAGTACTTC. Full variable domain (missing parts from reference TRBV19 and TRBJ2-7): DGGITQSPKYLFRKEGQNVTLSCEQNLNHDAMYWYRQDPGQGLRLIYYSQIVNDFQKGDIAEGYSVSREKKESFPLTVTSAQKNPTAFYLCASSTSSGQTYEQYFGPGTRLTVT.

The chain combines TRBV18 with TRBJ2-1, with 9 positions matching TRBD2. Germline CDR1 reads KGHSH; CDR2 reads LQKENI. The ends lost 6 bases at V and 0 bases at J; junction bases unmatched: 9. The CDR3 runs to 17 residues. Here the CDR3 reads CASSPSLAGSSYNEQFF. CDR3 sequence (DNA): TGTGCCAGCTCGCCTTCCCTAGCGGGGAGCTCCTACAATGAGCAGTTCTTC. Drawing the rest from reference TRBV18 and TRBJ2-1, the complete variable domain is NAGVMQNPRHLVRRRGQEARLRCSPMKGHSHVYWYRQLPEEGLKFMVYLQKENIIDESGMPKERFSAEFPKEGPSILRIQQVVRGDSAAYFCASSPSLAGSSYNEQFFGPGTRLTVL.

This clone was counted a few times. The J gene is TRBJ2-2, the V gene TRBV18; D is possibly TRBD2 (7 bases). V was trimmed by 0 bases and J by 6 bases, leaving 11 bases between them. CDR1 is KGHSH, CDR2 LQKENI, per germline. The CDR3 covers 15 residues. The CDR3 spells CASSPPTGRAGELFF. The DNA of the CDR3 is TGTGCCAGCTCACCACCTACAGGGAGGGCCGGGGAGCTGTTTTTT. Together with reference TRBV18 and TRBJ2-2, the CDR3 gives the full variable domain: NAGVMQNPRHLVRRRGQEARLRCSPMKGHSHVYWYRQLPEEGLKFMVYLQKENIIDESGMPKERFSAEFPKEGPSILRIQQVVRGDSAAYFCASSPPTGRAGELFFGEGSRLTVL.

The genes are TRBV27 and TRBJ1-5; D possibly corresponds to TRBD1 (5 bases). The CDR3 length is 15 residues. Germline CDR1 MNHEY, CDR2 SMNVEV (reference sequence). V was cut by 2 bases and J by 3 bases, with 11 bases left in between. The CDR3 reads CASSLTGGNNQPQHF. CDR3 bases: TGTGCCAGCAGTTTAACGGGGGGGAACAATCAGCCCCAGCATTTT.

This chain joins TRBV7-8 and TRBJ2-1; TRBD2 aligns across 13 bases. The CDR3 contains 15 residues. The trim removed 5 bases at V and 10 bases at J, leaving 8 bases unmatched. The germline V gene encodes CDR1 SGHVS and CDR2 FQNEAQ. This chain's CDR3 is CASSLRTSGGQEQFF. The CDR3 DNA is TGTGCCAGCAGCCTCCGGACTAGCGGGGGCCAGGAGCAGTTCTTC. The variable domain in full, with the rest retrieved from reference TRBV7-8 and TRBJ2-1, is GAGVSQSPRYKVAKRGQDVALRCDPISGHVSLFWYQQALGQGPEFLTYFQNEAQLDKSGLPSDRFFAERPEGSVSTLKIQRTQQEDSAVYLCASSLRTSGGQEQFFGPGTRLTVL.

This chain connects TRBV7-8 to TRBJ2-1, with 8 bases aligning to TRBD1. The CDR3 sequence is 13 residues long. Trimming removed 3 bases from V and 10 bases from J; junction bases left unmatched: 5. Germline-derived CDR1 and CDR2 are SGHVS and FQNEAQ. The CDR3: CASSFRQGREQFF. The CDR3 nucleotides are TGTGCCAGCAGCTTCAGACAGGGGCGGGAGCAGTTCTTC. Full variable domain (rest looked up from reference TRBV7-8 and TRBJ2-1): GAGVSQSPRYKVAKRGQDVALRCDPISGHVSLFWYQQALGQGPEFLTYFQNEAQLDKSGLPSDRFFAERPEGSVSTLKIQRTQQEDSAVYLCASSFRQGREQFFGPGTRLTVL.

The chain recombines TRBV4-3 with TRBJ2-1; 8 bases align to TRBD2. The CDR3 is 16 amino acids. V trimming: 1 base; J trimming: 6 bases; junction bases outside the gene matches: 8. CDR1 is LGHNA and CDR2 is YSLEER in the germline V gene. The CDR3 region has the DNA TGCGCCAGCAGCCAAGGAGCCGGGACTAGACCCAATGAGCAGTTCTTC. Its protein is CASSQGAGTRPNEQFF.

The V call is TRBV6-5, the J call TRBJ2-7; TRBD1 agrees at 9 bases. With V trimmed by 5 bases and J by 2 bases, 7 bases remained unmatched. The germline CDR1 and CDR2 sequences are MNHEY and SVGAGI. The CDR3 has 15 amino acids. CDR3: CASSPGQGIPYEQYF. CDR3 sequence (DNA): TGTGCCAGCAGTCCCGGACAGGGGATTCCCTACGAGCAGTACTTC.

The chain links TRBV19 to TRBJ2-7; 10 positions match TRBD1. This CDR3 contains 14 residues. V trimming: 4 bases; J trimming: 4 bases; junction bases outside the gene matches: 4. Germline-derived CDR1 and CDR2 are LNHDA and SQIVND (reference sequence). CDR3 loop: CASSKTGGSYEQYF. The CDR3 DNA reads TGTGCCAGTAGTAAGACAGGGGGCTCATACGAGCAGTACTTC.

The J gene is TRBJ2-7, the V gene TRBV28; TRBD2 agrees at 8 bases. V shed 7 bases, J shed 5 bases, and the junction held 4 bases outside the gene matches. Germline CDR1 is MDHEN and CDR2 is SYDVKM. The CDR3 runs to 12 residues. CDR3 in DNA: TGTGCCAGCACCCGGGAGGGGCACGAGCAGTACTTC. It yields the protein CASTREGHEQYF.

This chain uses TRBV11-3 with TRBJ2-2; 7 nucleotides align to TRBD2. J was trimmed by 5 bases and V by 5 bases; bases with no gene match: 5. CDR1 and CDR2 from the germline V gene are SGHNT and YENEEA. The CDR3 consists of 14 residues. CDR3 amino acids: CASSPAGVTGELFF. The CDR3 DNA follows: TGTGCCAGCAGCCCGGCGGGGGTTACCGGGGAGCTGTTTTTT.

This CDR3 is CASSSTGGKVGANVLTF. The CDR3 coding sequence is TGTGCCAGCAGTTCGACAGGGGGCAAGGTGGGGGCCAACGTCCTGACTTTC. The V call is TRBV5-5, the J call TRBJ2-6; 10 bases line up with TRBD1. The CDR3 spans 17 residues. Germline CDR1 and CDR2: SGHKS and YYEKEE (reference sequence). V lost 5 bases and J lost 4; bases outside the gene matches: 9.

The chain recombines TRBV4-3 with TRBJ2-1; 8 bases match TRBD2. The germline CDR1 and CDR2 sequences are LGHNA and YSLEER. The CDR3 spans 16 residues. Trimming at V came to 0 bases and at J to 4 bases, leaving 5 bases not matched to a gene. This CDR3 is CASSQDEAGGYNEQFF. In DNA form, the CDR3 reads TGCGCCAGCAGCCAAGACGAGGCGGGGGGTTACAATGAGCAGTTCTTC.

This clone is classed as medium-sized. The V and J genes are TRBV7-9 and TRBJ2-7, with 7 positions matching TRBD1. Germline assignment: CDR1 SEHNR and CDR2 FQNEAQ (reference sequence). The CDR3 covers 11 residues. Trimming at V came to 4 bases and at J to 11 bases, leaving 5 bases not matched to a gene. DNA for the CDR3: TGTGCCAGCAGCTACAGGGGTAGGGAGTACTTC. The encoded protein is CASSYRGREYF.

The V and J genes are TRBV30 and TRBJ1-1; a weak D match, TRBD1 (6 bases). V gave up 0 bases and J gave up 4 bases, with 12 bases separating them. CDR3 length equals 14 residues. Germline V gene lookup returns CDR1 GTSNPN and CDR2 SVGIG (reference sequence). The chain's CDR3 is CAWSVLKGVTEAFF. CDR3 coding DNA: TGTGCCTGGAGTGTACTTAAGGGGGTCACTGAAGCTTTCTTT.